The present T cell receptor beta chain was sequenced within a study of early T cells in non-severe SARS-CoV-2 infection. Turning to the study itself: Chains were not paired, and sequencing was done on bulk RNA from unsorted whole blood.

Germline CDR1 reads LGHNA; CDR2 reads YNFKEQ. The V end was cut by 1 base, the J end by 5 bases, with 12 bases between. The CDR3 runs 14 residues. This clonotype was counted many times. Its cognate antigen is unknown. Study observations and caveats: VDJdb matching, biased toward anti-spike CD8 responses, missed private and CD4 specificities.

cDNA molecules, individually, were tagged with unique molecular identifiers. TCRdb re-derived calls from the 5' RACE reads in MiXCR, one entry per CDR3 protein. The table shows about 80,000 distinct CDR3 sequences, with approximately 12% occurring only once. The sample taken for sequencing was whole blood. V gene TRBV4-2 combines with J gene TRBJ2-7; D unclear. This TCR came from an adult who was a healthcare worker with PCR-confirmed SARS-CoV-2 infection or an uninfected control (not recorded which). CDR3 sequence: CASSQVSIRDEQYF. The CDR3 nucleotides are TGTGCCAGCAGCCAAGTTAGTATTAGGGACGAGCAGTACTTC.